This TCR beta chain emerged from a study of T cells in localized non-small cell lung cancer. General study points: Adjacent uninvolved lung had the highest clonality, suggesting focused antigen responses.

Comment on this clone: Its specificity is unknown.

Clones were sequenced by immunoSEQ multiplex PCR, and TCRdb holds only the in-frame ones, with some missing. The sample comprises about 33,000 clones, about 90% of which are singletons, and around 3.9% rests with the top ten. The sequencing used peripheral blood, collected before any cancer treatment. The TCR originated in a man between 35 and 75 years old with stage I lung adenocarcinoma.

In nucleotides, the CDR3 is TGTGCCAGTAGTTATTCGGGTAACCCCCAGCATTTT. It encodes CASSYSGNPQHF. The rearrangement uses TRBV19 and TRBJ1-5; D is undetermined. V lost 5 bases and J lost 10, with 12 bases in between. CDR1 and CDR2 from the germline V gene are LNHDA and SQIVND (reference sequence). This CDR3 contains 12 residues.